This T cell receptor beta chain originates from a study of graft-versus-host responses after intestinal transplantation. Study-wide background: In this cohort, recipients had multivisceral, liver-intestinal, or isolated intestinal transplants. Among the recipients, all got anti-thymocyte globulin induction and then tacrolimus and steroids for 2 to 3 years.

Assay: immunoSEQ multiplex PCR; the TCRdb copy retains only in-frame clones and omits some. The sample lists over 75,000 clones, approximately 88% occurring once. Remarks on this clone: Its antigen is unknown.

The CDR3 extends over 15 amino acids. Per the germline V gene, CDR1 is SGHRS and CDR2 is YFSETQ. Deletions cut 4 bases from V and 0 bases from J, with 13 bases between. Points from the study as a whole: GvH clones were found in recipient marrow; some appeared first in ileum or blood. Graft-versus-host to host-versus-graft clonal ratios in allografts were high in patients with graft-donor T cell macrochimerism.

V and J are TRBV5-1 and TRBJ1-1; the D gene is possibly TRBD1 (6 bases). The sequence derives from a human donor who received an intestinal transplant. The material sequenced was unstimulated CD4+ T cells sorted from spleen or lymph node cells, taken before intestinal transplant. CDR3 nucleotide sequence: TGCGCCAGCAGCGCCGGGACACTTATGAACACTGAAGCTTTCTTT. It codes for CASSAGTLMNTEAFF.